The rows below give T cell receptor beta chains drawn from one sample of a study of T cells after yellow fever vaccination. MiXCR was run by TCRdb on the 5' RACE reads, yielding one entry per CDR3 protein. The data show a few hundred thousand distinct CDR3 sequences, around 4.5% seen once. The input for sequencing was PBMCs, taken 15 days after the yellow fever booster vaccination. All receptors derive from a man younger than 35 who received the YFV17D yellow fever vaccine. Each CDR3 is given with its conserved first and last residue. The D gene is left open where the match is weak. A clone size is listed for some rows: how often the clone was seen (once, few, many), or a class if it is expanded.

>TRBJ1-5|NA|TRBV6-1|many
CASSEAGTGNQPQHF
TGTGCCAGCAGTGAAGCCGGGACCGGGAATCAGCCCCAGCATTTT
>TRBJ2-3|TRBD1|TRBV7-2|NA
CASSLTYTRDRPLISTDTQYF
TGTGCCAGCAGCCTAACCTATACGAGGGACAGACCTTTAATCAGCACAGATACGCAGTATTTT
>TRBJ2-3|NA|TRBV5-6|few
CASSFPGTSTDTQYF
TGTGCCAGCAGCTTCCCAGGGACGAGCACAGATACGCAGTATTTT
>TRBJ2-3|NA|TRBV7-6|NA
CASSRLRESTDTQYF
TGTGCCAGCAGCCGGCTCCGGGAAAGCACAGATACGCAGTATTTT
>TRBJ2-7|TRBD1|TRBV5-1|many
CASSLETGLSYEQYF
TGCGCCAGCAGCCTGGAGACAGGGCTATCCTACGAGCAGTACTTC
>TRBJ2-3|TRBD1|TRBV5-1|many
CASTYGGTGLAGDTQYF
TGCGCCAGCACCTACGGAGGGACAGGGCTGGCGGGAGATACGCAGTATTTT
>TRBJ2-1|NA|TRBV7-2|NA
CASSPSRNNEQFF
TGTGCCAGCAGCCCTAGTCGTAACAATGAGCAGTTCTTC
>TRBJ2-7|TRBD1|TRBV5-1|many
CASSLSRGQLNEQYF
TGCGCCAGCAGCCTAAGTAGGGGACAGTTAAACGAGCAGTACTTC
>TRBJ2-1|NA|TRBV29-1|many
CSVVIGDEQFF
TGCAGCGTTGTCATCGGCGATGAGCAGTTCTTC
>TRBJ2-1|NA|TRBV4-3|many
CASSLKASNEQFF
TGCGCCAGCAGCCTCAAGGCCTCCAATGAGCAGTTCTTC
>TRBJ2-2|NA|TRBV6-5|NA
CASSYSLTDRELFF
TGTGCCAGCAGTTACTCGTTAACCGACCGGGAGCTGTTTTTT
>TRBJ2-4|NA|TRBV7-2|few
CASGRGAIQYF
TGTGCCAGCGGCAGGGGGGCGATTCAGTACTTC
>TRBJ2-1|NA|TRBV29-1|few
CSPRTDSNEQFF
TGCAGCCCTAGGACAGATAGTAATGAGCAGTTCTTC
>TRBJ1-5|NA|TRBV7-2|many
CASRGLENQPQHF
TGTGCCAGCAGGGGATTGGAAAATCAGCCCCAGCATTTT
>TRBJ2-3|NA|TRBV7-2|many
CASSSTGRANTQYF
TGTGCCAGCAGCTCGACAGGGAGGGCAAATACGCAGTATTTT
>TRBJ2-1|NA|TRBV5-8|NA
CASSPYGLTTNEQFF
TGTGCCAGCAGCCCTTACGGACTGACCACTAATGAGCAGTTCTTC
>TRBJ2-2|NA|TRBV7-6|many
CASSPSRPGGRLPGELFF
TGTGCCAGCAGCCCTAGTCGGCCCGGGGGCCGCCTGCCCGGGGAGCTGTTTTTT
>TRBJ1-2|NA|TRBV15|many
CATSRDPPPNYGYTF
TGTGCCACCAGCAGAGATCCCCCGCCAAACTATGGCTACACCTTC
>TRBJ1-5|NA|TRBV5-5|many
CASSLGGGIDQPQHF
TGTGCCAGCAGCCTCGGGGGGGGCATCGATCAGCCCCAGCATTTT
>TRBJ2-3|NA|TRBV5-1|few
CASSLTGRDTDTQYF
TGCGCCAGCAGCCTGACAGGGCGGGACACAGATACGCAGTATTTT
>TRBJ1-2|NA|TRBV7-3|many
CASSLTADNYGYTF
TGTGCCAGCAGCTTAACAGCCGATAACTATGGCTACACCTTC
>TRBJ2-7|TRBD2|TRBV4-3|many
CASSQVLAGDLSYEQYF
TGCGCCAGCAGCCAAGTCCTAGCGGGGGACCTCTCCTACGAGCAGTACTTC
>TRBJ2-5|TRBD1|TRBV5-4|NA
CASSPKGQGNSETQYF
TGTGCCAGCAGCCCGAAGGGACAGGGTAATTCAGAGACCCAGTACTTC
>TRBJ2-7|TRBD1|TRBV20-1|many
CSAIGDSLYEQYF
TGCAGTGCTATAGGGGACAGTCTCTACGAGCAGTACTTC
>TRBJ2-5|TRBD2|TRBV7-3|few
CASSSGGEGTQYF
TGTGCCAGCAGCTCGGGGGGGGAAGGGACCCAGTACTTC
>TRBJ1-6|NA|TRBV20-1|NA
CSARDPSSSYNSPLHF
TGCAGTGCTAGAGATCCCTCGAGCTCCTATAATTCACCCCTCCACTTT
>TRBJ1-1|TRBD1|TRBV6-5|many
CASSAPGQGYTEAFF
TGTGCCAGCAGTGCGCCGGGACAGGGATACACTGAAGCTTTCTTT
>TRBJ1-1|TRBD1|TRBV7-2|many
CASTMRTGNTEAFF
TGTGCCAGCACCATGAGGACAGGGAACACTGAAGCTTTCTTT
>TRBJ2-3|NA|TRBV12-3/TRBV12-4|many
CASSPRWDTQYF
TGTGCCAGCAGTCCCCGGTGGGATACGCAGTATTTT
>TRBJ2-7|TRBD1|TRBV5-4|NA
CASCQGQGAEEQYF
TGTGCCAGCTGCCAGGGACAGGGGGCGGAAGAGCAGTACTTC
>TRBJ2-4|TRBD1|TRBV7-3|many
CASSPGTGNLNIQYF
TGTGCCAGCAGCCCTGGGACAGGGAATCTAAACATTCAGTACTTC
>TRBJ2-7|NA|TRBV20-1|many
CSARMAVGSYEQYF
TGCAGTGCTAGAATGGCCGTAGGTTCCTACGAGCAGTACTTC
>TRBJ2-4|TRBD2|TRBV28|many
CASSGGGSHKNIQYF
TGTGCCAGCAGTGGGGGGGGTTCCCACAAAAACATTCAGTACTTC
>TRBJ1-4|NA|TRBV11-2|many
CASSDQTVYNEKLFF
TGTGCCAGCAGCGACCAGACGGTTTATAATGAAAAACTGTTTTTT
>TRBJ1-4|NA|TRBV9|NA
CASSARDATNEKLFF
TGTGCCAGCAGCGCCCGAGACGCAACTAATGAAAAACTGTTTTTT
>TRBJ1-4|NA|TRBV5-1|many
CASRTGTTATNEKLFF
TGCGCCAGCAGAACCGGGACAACTGCAACTAATGAAAAACTGTTTTTT
>TRBJ2-1|TRBD2|TRBV5-4|few
CASRSGLAGGNEQFF
TGTGCCAGCAGATCCGGACTAGCGGGGGGCAATGAGCAGTTCTTC
>TRBJ1-4|NA|TRBV7-2|many
CASSPTNLRMLDEKLFF
TGTGCCAGCAGCCCAACCAACCTCAGGATGCTAGATGAAAAACTGTTTTTT
>TRBJ2-7|NA|TRBV9|many
CASSASRDTFIYF
TGTGCCAGCAGCGCAAGCCGGGACACCTTCATTTACTTC
>TRBJ2-5|NA|TRBV5-1|NA
CASSLVSSGETQYF
TGCGCCAGCAGCTTGGTTTCTAGTGGGGAGACCCAGTACTTC
>TRBJ2-3|NA|TRBV2|many
CASSSVSGRTDTQYF
TGTGCCAGCAGTTCGGTGAGCGGACGCACAGATACGCAGTATTTT
>TRBJ1-1|NA|TRBV21-1|many
CASSWGAGTEAFF
NA
>TRBJ1-1|NA|TRBV7-2|few
CASSLGATRNTEAFF
TGTGCCAGCAGCTTAGGGGCGACTCGGAACACTGAAGCTTTCTTT
>TRBJ1-1|NA|TRBV12-3/TRBV12-4|NA
CASSSRQARGNTEAFF
TGTGCCAGCAGCAGCAGACAGGCGAGGGGGAACACTGAAGCTTTCTTT
>TRBJ2-2|TRBD2|TRBV12-3/TRBV12-4|many
CASSLSGGRNTGELFF
TGTGCCAGCAGTTTAAGCGGGGGGCGAAATACCGGGGAGCTGTTTTTT
>TRBJ2-2|NA|TRBV7-2|many
CASSSQATGELFF
TGTGCCAGCAGCTCACAGGCAACCGGGGAGCTGTTTTTT
>TRBJ2-1|TRBD1|TRBV24-1|few
CATSEGTGGKYEQFF
TGTGCCACCAGTGAAGGGACAGGGGGCAAGTATGAGCAGTTCTTC
>TRBJ2-7|NA|TRBV15|many
CATSRAPGTITYEQYF
TGTGCCACCAGCAGAGCCCCCGGGACGATCACGTACGAGCAGTACTTC
>TRBJ2-1|TRBD2|TRBV7-2|many
CATGRAYNEQFF
TGTGCCACCGGGAGGGCGTATAATGAGCAGTTCTTC
>TRBJ1-4|TRBD1|TRBV7-9|NA
CASSSKTGAAATNEKLFF
TGTGCCAGCAGCTCGAAAACAGGGGCGGCGGCAACTAATGAAAAACTGTTTTTT
>TRBJ1-2|NA|TRBV4-2|NA
CASSPRAGGYTF
TGTGCCAGCAGCCCACGGGCAGGCGGCTACACCTTC
>TRBJ2-3|NA|TRBV18|many
CASSPQRSTDTQYF
TGTGCCAGCTCACCACAACGTAGCACAGATACGCAGTATTTT